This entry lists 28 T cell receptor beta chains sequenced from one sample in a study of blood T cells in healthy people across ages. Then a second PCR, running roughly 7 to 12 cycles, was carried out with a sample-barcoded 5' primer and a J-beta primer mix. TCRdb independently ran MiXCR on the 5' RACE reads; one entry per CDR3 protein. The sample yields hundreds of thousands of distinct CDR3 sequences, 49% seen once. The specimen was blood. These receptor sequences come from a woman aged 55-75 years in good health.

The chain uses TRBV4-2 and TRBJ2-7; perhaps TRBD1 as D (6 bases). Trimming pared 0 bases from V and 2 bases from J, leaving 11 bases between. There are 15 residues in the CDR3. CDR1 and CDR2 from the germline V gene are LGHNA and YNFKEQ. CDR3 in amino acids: CASSQDVRGTYEQYF. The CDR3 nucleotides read TGTGCCAGCAGCCAAGATGTCAGGGGTACCTACGAGCAGTACTTC.

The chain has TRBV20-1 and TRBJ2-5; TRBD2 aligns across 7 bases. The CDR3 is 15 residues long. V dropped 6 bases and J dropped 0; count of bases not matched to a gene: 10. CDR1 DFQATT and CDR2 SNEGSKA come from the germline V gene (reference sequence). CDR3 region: CSAEGLAEYQETQYF. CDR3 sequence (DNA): TGCAGTGCGGAGGGCCTAGCGGAGTACCAAGAGACCCAGTACTTC.

CDR3 loop: CAYYGQGISYEQYF. CDR3 nucleotides: TGTGCCTACTACGGACAGGGGATCTCCTACGAGCAGTACTTC. V is TRBV30 and J is TRBJ2-7; 9 nucleotides line up with TRBD1. The CDR3 sequence is 14 residues long. Germline V gene sequence: CDR1 GTSNPN, CDR2 SVGIG (reference sequence). The ends lost 7 bases at V and 0 bases at J; junction bases unmatched: 7. Full variable domain (rest looked up from reference TRBV30 and TRBJ2-7): SQTIHQWPATLVQPVGSPLSLECTVEGTSNPNLYWYRQAAGRGLQLLFYSVGIGQISSEVPQNLSASRPQDRQFILSSKKLLLSDSGFYLCAYYGQGISYEQYFGPGTRLTVT.

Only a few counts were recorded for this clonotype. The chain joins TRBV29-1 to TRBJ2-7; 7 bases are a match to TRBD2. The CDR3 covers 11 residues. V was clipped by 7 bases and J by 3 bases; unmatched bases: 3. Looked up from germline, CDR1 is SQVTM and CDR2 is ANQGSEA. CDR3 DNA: TGCAGCGGGACTAGTAACTACGAGCAGTACTTC. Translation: CSGTSNYEQYF.

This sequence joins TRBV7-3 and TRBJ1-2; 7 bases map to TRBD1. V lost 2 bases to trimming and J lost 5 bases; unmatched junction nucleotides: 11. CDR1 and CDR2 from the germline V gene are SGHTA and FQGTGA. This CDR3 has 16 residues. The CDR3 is CASSLEPGQLSYGYTF. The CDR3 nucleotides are TGTGCCAGCAGCTTAGAACCGGGACAGCTTTCTTATGGCTACACCTTC.

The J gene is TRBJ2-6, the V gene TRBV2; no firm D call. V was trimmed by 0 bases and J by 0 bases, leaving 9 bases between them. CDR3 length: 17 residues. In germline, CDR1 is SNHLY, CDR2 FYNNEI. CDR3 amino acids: CASSEAPRISGANVLTF. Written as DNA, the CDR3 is TGTGCCAGCAGTGAAGCCCCCAGGATCTCTGGGGCCAACGTCCTGACTTTC.

The CDR3 bases are TGTGCCAGCAGGGACTCCGGCGGGGCCTACGAGCAGTACTTC. Translated: CASRDSGGAYEQYF. The chain is built from TRBV7-9 and TRBJ2-7; D perhaps matches TRBD2 (6 bases). The CDR3 spans 14 residues. Germline-derived CDR1 and CDR2 are SEHNR and FQNEAQ (reference sequence). Trimming cost V 6 bases and J 2 bases, with 14 bases left between them.

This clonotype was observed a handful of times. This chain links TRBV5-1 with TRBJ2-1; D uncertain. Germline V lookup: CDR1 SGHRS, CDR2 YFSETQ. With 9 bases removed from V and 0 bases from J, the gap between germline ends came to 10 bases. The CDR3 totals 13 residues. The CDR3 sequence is CATSYSSYNEQFF. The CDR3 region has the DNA TGCGCCACCTCGTATAGCTCCTACAATGAGCAGTTCTTC.

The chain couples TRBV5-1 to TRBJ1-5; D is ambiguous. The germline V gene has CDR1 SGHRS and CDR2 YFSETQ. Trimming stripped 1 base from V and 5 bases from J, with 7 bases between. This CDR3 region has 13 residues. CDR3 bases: TGCGCCAGCAGCTTGTACGGAGATCAGCCCCAGCATTTT. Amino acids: CASSLYGDQPQHF.

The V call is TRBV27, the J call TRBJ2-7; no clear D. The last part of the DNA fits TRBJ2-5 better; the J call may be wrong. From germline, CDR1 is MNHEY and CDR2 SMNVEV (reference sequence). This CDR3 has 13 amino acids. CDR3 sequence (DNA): TGTGCCAGCAGCCTATATGGGGTAGGGACCCAGTACTTC. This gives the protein CASSLYGVGTQYF.

The CDR3 loop is CASSSISGTTEAFF. The CDR3 DNA follows: TGTGCCAGCAGCTCAATTTCCGGGACAACTGAAGCTTTCTTT. This chain links TRBV7-9 with TRBJ1-1, with D tentatively TRBD1 (6 bases). Trimming took off 4 bases at V and 5 bases at J, with 14 bases between the two ends. Germline-derived CDR1 and CDR2 are SEHNR and FQNEAQ (reference sequence). There are 14 residues in the CDR3.

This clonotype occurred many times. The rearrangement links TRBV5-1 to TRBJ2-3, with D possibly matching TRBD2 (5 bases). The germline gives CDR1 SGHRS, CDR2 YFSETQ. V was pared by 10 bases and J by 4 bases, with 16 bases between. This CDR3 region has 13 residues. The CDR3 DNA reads TGCGCCTCCGGTCCGGGGAGCGCAGATACGCAGTATTTT. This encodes CASGPGSADTQYF.

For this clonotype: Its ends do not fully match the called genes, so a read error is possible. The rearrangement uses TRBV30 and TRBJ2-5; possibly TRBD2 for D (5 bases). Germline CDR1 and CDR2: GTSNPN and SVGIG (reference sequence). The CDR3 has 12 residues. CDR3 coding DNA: TGTGCCGGGAGTGCGGATGGGGAGACCCAGTACTTC. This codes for CAGSADGETQYF.

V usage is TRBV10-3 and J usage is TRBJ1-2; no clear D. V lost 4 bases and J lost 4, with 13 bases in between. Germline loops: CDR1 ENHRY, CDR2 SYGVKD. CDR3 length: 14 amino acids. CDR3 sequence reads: CAISGATGSYGYTF. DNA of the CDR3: TGTGCCATCAGTGGGGCCACCGGGAGCTATGGCTACACCTTC.

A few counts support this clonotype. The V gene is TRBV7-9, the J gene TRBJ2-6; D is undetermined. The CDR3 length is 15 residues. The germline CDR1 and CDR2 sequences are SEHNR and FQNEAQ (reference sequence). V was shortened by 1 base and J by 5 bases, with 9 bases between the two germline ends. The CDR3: CASSLVTPRANVLTF. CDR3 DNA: TGTGCCAGCAGCTTAGTGACCCCCCGGGCCAACGTCCTGACTTTC. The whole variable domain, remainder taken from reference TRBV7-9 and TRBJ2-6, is DTGVSQNPRHKITKRGQNVTFRCDPISEHNRLYWYRQTLGQGPEFLTYFQNEAQLEKSRLLSDRFSAERPKGSFSTLEIQRTEQGDSAMYLCASSLVTPRANVLTFGAGSRLTVL.

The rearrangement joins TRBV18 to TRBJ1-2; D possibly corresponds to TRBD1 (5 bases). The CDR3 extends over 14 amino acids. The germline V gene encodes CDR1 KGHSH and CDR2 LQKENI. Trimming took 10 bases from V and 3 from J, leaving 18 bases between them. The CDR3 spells CANSPKDIYYGYTF. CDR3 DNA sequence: TGTGCCAACTCCCCAAAGGACATCTACTATGGCTACACCTTC.

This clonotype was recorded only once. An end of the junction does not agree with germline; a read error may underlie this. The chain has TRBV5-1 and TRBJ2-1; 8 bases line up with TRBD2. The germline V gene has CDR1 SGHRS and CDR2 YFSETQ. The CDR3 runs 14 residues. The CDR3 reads CASSLVLAENGQFF. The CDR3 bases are TGCGCCAGCAGTTTGGTACTAGCGGAGAATGGGCAGTTCTTC.

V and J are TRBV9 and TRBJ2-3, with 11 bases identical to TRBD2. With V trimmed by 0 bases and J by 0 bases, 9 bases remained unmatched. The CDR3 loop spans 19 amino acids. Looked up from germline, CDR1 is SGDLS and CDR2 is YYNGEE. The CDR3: CASSVEGLAGGRSTDTQYF. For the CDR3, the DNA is TGTGCCAGCAGCGTAGAAGGGCTAGCGGGAGGACGTAGCACAGATACGCAGTATTTT. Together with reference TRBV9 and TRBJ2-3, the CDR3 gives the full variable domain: DSGVTQTPKHLITATGQRVTLRCSPRSGDLSVYWYQQSLDQGLQFLIQYYNGEERAKGNILERFSAQQFPDLHSELNLSSLELGDSALYFCASSVEGLAGGRSTDTQYFGPGTRLTVL.

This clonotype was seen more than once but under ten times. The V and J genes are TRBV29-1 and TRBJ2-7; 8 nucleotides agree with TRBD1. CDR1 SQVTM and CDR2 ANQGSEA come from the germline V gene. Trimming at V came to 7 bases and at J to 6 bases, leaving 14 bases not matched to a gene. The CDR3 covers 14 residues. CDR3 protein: CSAARDRQASEQYF. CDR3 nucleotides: TGCAGCGCAGCCAGGGACAGGCAGGCTTCCGAGCAGTACTTC.

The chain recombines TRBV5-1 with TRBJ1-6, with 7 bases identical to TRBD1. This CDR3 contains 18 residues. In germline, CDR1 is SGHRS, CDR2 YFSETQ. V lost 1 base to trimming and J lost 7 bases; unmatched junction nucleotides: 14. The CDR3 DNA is TGCGCCAGCAGCTTGAGATTGGTAGGGGGCGAGAAGAATTCACCCCTCCACTTT. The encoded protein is CASSLRLVGGEKNSPLHF.

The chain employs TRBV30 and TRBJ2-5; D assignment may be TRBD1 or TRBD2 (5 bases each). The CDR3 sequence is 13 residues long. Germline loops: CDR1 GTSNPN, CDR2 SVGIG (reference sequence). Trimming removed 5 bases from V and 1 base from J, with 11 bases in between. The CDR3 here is CAWALGVQETQYF. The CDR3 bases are TGTGCCTGGGCGCTGGGGGTCCAAGAGACCCAGTACTTC.

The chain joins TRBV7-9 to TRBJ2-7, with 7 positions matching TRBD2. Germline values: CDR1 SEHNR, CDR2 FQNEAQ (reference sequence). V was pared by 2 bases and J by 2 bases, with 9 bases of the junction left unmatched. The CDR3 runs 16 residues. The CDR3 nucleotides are TGTGCCAGCAGCTTACTCCGGACTAGTGACCCCTACGAGCAGTACTTC. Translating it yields CASSLLRTSDPYEQYF.

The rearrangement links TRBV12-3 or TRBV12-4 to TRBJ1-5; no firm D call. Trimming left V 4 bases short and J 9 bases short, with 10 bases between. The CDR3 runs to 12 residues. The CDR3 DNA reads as TGTGCCAGCAGTTCTAGCTATCGGCCCCAGCATTTT. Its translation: CASSSSYRPQHF.

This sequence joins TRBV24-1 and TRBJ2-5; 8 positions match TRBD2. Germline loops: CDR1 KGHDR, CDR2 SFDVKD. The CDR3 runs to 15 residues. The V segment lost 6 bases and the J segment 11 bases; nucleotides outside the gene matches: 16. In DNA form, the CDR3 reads TGTGCCACCAGTAAAGCGGGAGAATCTAACAATGAGCAGTACTTC. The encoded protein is CATSKAGESNNEQYF.

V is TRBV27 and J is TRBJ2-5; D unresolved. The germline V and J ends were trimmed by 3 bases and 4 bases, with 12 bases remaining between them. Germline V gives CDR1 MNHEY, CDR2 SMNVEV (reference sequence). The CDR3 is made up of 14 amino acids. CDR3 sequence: CASSFAGRRETQYF. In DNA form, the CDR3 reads TGTGCCAGCAGTTTCGCAGGAAGACGAGAGACCCAGTACTTC.

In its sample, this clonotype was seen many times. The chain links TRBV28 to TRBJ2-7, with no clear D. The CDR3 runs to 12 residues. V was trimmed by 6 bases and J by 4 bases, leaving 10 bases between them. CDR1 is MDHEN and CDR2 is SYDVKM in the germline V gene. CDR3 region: CASSLLGYEQYF. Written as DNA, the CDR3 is TGTGCCAGCAGCCTCCTGGGATACGAGCAGTACTTC. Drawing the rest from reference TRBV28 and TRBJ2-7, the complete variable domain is DVKVTQSSRYLVKRTGEKVFLECVQDMDHENMFWYRQDPGLGLRLIYFSYDVKMKEKGDIPEGYSVSREKKERFSLILESASTNQTSMYLCASSLLGYEQYFGPGTRLTVT.

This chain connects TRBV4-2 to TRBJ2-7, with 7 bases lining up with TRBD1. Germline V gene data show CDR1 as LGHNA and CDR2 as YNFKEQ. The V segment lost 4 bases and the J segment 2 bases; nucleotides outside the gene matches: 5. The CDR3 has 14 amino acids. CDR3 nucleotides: TGTGCCAGCAGCCCCGCAGGGGGAACCTACGAGCAGTACTTC. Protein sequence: CASSPAGGTYEQYF.

CDR3 loop: CASSLWGPANEQFF. CDR3 bases: TGCGCCAGCAGCCTCTGGGGACCCGCCAATGAGCAGTTCTTC. The chain uses TRBV5-1 and TRBJ2-1, with D possibly called TRBD1 or TRBD2 (5 bases each). Germline V gene lookup returns CDR1 SGHRS and CDR2 YFSETQ. The CDR3 is made up of 14 amino acids. V was shortened by 4 bases and J by 6 bases, with 14 bases between the two germline ends.